This TCR beta chain was observed in a study of OX40 agonist ivuxolimab in advanced cancers. The data were produced by immunoSEQ multiplex PCR, yet TCRdb's version contains in-frame clones alone and is incomplete. The sample has almost 80,000 clones, around nine tenths seen once. This CDR3 contains 15 residues. V lost 6 bases to trimming and J lost 5 bases, with 19 bases between them. CDR1 and CDR2 from the germline V gene are MNHEY and SMNVEV (reference sequence). On cycle 4 day 1 and cycle 7 day 1, as well as at baseline, blood was sampled. The specimen was CD4+ or CD8+ T cells sorted from blood, collected in a trial of the OX40 agonist ivuxolimab. The clonotype was recovered from an adult with an advanced solid tumor such as melanoma, head and neck, liver or kidney cancer. J is TRBJ1-1 and V is TRBV27, with D possibly matching TRBD1 (5 bases). The CDR3 sequence: CASRGGLRGDTEAFF. DNA of the CDR3: TGTGCCAGCAGGGGGGGACTTAGAGGGGATACTGAAGCTTTCTTT.